This T cell receptor (beta chain) stems from a study of T cells in localized non-small cell lung cancer. In germline, CDR1 is SGHTA, CDR2 FQGTGA. V shed 1 base, J shed 4 bases, and the junction held 6 bases outside the gene matches. This CDR3 has 16 residues. Regarding this clone: The antigen is undetermined.

General study points: Among the top 100 tumor clones, a median roughly 57 appeared in adjacent lung. Because sequencing included only one region (of the tumor), heterogeneity remains possible. The greatest T cell clonality was found in uninvolved adjacent lung (higher than in tumor).

TCRdb keeps only in-frame clones here, not all; method: immunoSEQ multiplex PCR. The table lists approximately 67,000 clones, 84% of them singletons. The J gene is TRBJ1-4, the V gene TRBV7-3; 7 bases match TRBD1. The sequence came from an older female donor with stage I lung adenocarcinoma. Source: peripheral blood, taken before any cancer treatment. In nucleotides, the CDR3 is TGTGCCAGCAGCTTAAGAACCGGGACAGATAATGAAAAACTGTTTTTT. Amino acids: CASSLRTGTDNEKLFF.